This T cell receptor (beta chain) was found in a study of blood T cell repertoires in COVID-19. The overall study: Sites across the United States, Italy and Spain contributed samples from acute and convalescent COVID-19.

Cohorts were determined from participant-reported clinical history. Participants in the exposed group had met a COVID-19 case in the 2 weeks before joining the study. Original processing methods: How many nucleated cells were present was estimated from reference gene primer amplification. The repertoire was sequenced with immunoSEQ multiplex PCR; TCRdb's copy has only in-frame clones and lacks some. V, J and clone size reflect that table, while D and trimming were determined from the DNA. The profile covers 150,000 or so clones, with 84% appearing a single time and 5% to 7% taken by the ten largest. The CDR3 has 12 residues. V was clipped by 4 bases and J by 7 bases, with 8 bases between them. Germline V CDR1 and CDR2: SGHDN, FVKESK.

The sequence was collected from a woman between 50 and 59 years old who had been exposed to COVID-19. Sequenced: PBMCs or T cells enriched from blood (not recorded which). V gene TRBV14 combines with J gene TRBJ2-1, with D tentatively TRBD2 (5 bases). The CDR3 loop is CASSLGGNEQFF. DNA for the CDR3: TGTGCCAGCAGCCTTGGCGGGAATGAGCAGTTCTTC. The full variable domain, rest sourced from reference TRBV14 and TRBJ2-1, is EAGVTQFPSHSVIEKGQTVTLRCDPISGHDNLYWYRRVMGKEIKFLLHFVKESKQDESGMPNNRFLAERTGGTYSTLKVQPAELEDSGVYFCASSLGGNEQFFGPGTRLTVL.